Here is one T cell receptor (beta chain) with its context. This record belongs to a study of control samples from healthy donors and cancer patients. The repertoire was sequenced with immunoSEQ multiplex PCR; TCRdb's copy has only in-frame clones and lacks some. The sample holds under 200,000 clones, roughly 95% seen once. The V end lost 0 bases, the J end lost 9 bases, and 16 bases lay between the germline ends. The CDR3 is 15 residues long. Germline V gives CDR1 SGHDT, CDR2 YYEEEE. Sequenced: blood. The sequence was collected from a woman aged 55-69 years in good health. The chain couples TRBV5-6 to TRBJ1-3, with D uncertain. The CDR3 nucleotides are TGTGCCAGCAGCTTGGGTGGTACAACGCGAGGCACCATATATTTT. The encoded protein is CASSLGGTTRGTIYF.